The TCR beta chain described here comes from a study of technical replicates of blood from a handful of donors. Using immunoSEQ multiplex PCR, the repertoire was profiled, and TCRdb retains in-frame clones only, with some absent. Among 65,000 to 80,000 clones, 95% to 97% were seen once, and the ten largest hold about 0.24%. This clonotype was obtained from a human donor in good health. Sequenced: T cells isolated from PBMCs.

In nucleotides, the CDR3 is TGTGCCAGCAGCTTGGAAGGGTATAGCGGGGTGTCCTACGAGCAGTACTTC. It encodes CASSLEGYSGVSYEQYF. The V call is TRBV5-6, the J call TRBJ2-7, with 8 bases that match TRBD2. Germline V gene lookup returns CDR1 SGHDT and CDR2 YYEEEE. Trimming cost V 0 bases and J 1 base; bases outside gene matches: 9. This CDR3 is 17 amino acids long.